Below, 21 T cell receptor beta chains from the same sample are listed, as sequenced in a study of OX40 agonist ivuxolimab in advanced cancers. TCRdb's copy holds only in-frame clones and misses some; the assay was immunoSEQ multiplex PCR. The sample includes tens of thousands of clones, approximately 86% of them seen just once. The sample consisted of CD4+ or CD8+ T cells sorted from blood, taken in a trial of the OX40 agonist ivuxolimab. Every receptor here comes from an adult with an advanced solid tumor such as melanoma, head and neck, liver or kidney cancer.

The CDR3 DNA is TGTGCCAGCAGCGTAGGGCAAGTGGAGACCCAGTACTTC. Amino acid sequence: CASSVGQVETQYF. The V call is TRBV9, the J call TRBJ2-5, with unresolved D. The CDR3 contains 13 residues. Trimming removed 0 bases from V and 5 bases from J, with 8 bases in between. Germline V gene lookup returns CDR1 SGDLS and CDR2 YYNGEE.

The CDR3 sequence is CASSLGGTQKGAFF. In DNA form, the CDR3 reads TGTGCCAGCAGCTTGGGGGGGACACAAAAGGGAGCTTTCTTT. V gene TRBV5-8 combines with J gene TRBJ1-1, with D possibly matching TRBD1 (6 bases). The CDR3 spans 14 residues. Trimming removed 0 bases from V and 10 bases from J, with 16 bases in between. Per the germline V gene, CDR1 is SGHTS and CDR2 is YDEGEE.

Concerning this clone itself: The CDR3 does not end in the conserved phenylalanine or tryptophan, so this is likely a read error. The DNA is left out, because the CDR3 cannot be placed on it with certainty; the CDR3 is given as TCRdb lists it. This chain joins TRBV6-1 and TRBJ1-2. CDR1 is MNHNS and CDR2 is SASEGT in the germline V gene. Counting both end residues, the CDR3 totals 11 amino acids. Here the CDR3 reads CASSARTASFL.

In its sample, this clone was seen once. The V and J genes are TRBV6-5 and TRBJ1-6; no firm D call. Trimming removed 2 bases at V and 10 bases at J, with 12 bases between. The CDR3 is 14 residues long. Germline V gene lookup returns CDR1 MNHEY and CDR2 SVGAGI. The CDR3 loop is CASSYRDGESPLHF. As DNA, the CDR3 is TGTGCCAGCAGTTACAGGGATGGAGAATCACCCCTCCACTTT.

The rearrangement joins TRBV19 to TRBJ1-4; TRBD1 might be the D (6 bases). The length of the CDR3 is 13 residues. Looked up from germline, CDR1 is LNHDA and CDR2 is SQIVND (reference sequence). Trimming removed 7 bases at V and 7 bases at J, with 13 bases between. This CDR3 is CASNAQGLEKLFF. The CDR3, as DNA: TGTGCCAGTAATGCACAGGGCCTTGAAAAACTGTTTTTT.

The chain employs TRBV7-2 and TRBJ1-2, with 12 bases that match TRBD1. Unmatched junction bases numbered 4, after V lost 6 bases and J lost 2 bases. Germline V gene lookup returns CDR1 SGHTA and CDR2 FQGNSA. The CDR3 runs to 15 residues. This CDR3 is CASRSGTGGNYGYTF. Here the CDR3 DNA reads TGTGCCAGCAGATCCGGGACAGGGGGCAACTATGGCTACACCTTC.

V and J are TRBV19 and TRBJ1-5; possibly TRBD1 for D (5 bases). The V and J ends lost 7 bases and 2 bases respectively, with 18 bases between them. The CDR3 is made up of 16 amino acids. Per the germline V gene, CDR1 is LNHDA and CDR2 is SQIVND (reference sequence). Here the CDR3 DNA reads TGTGCCAGTACCGCCAATCGGGGGGTTGGCAATCAGCCCCAGCATTTT. This sequence encodes CASTANRGVGNQPQHF. The variable domain in full, completed from reference TRBV19 and TRBJ1-5, reads DGGITQSPKYLFRKEGQNVTLSCEQNLNHDAMYWYRQDPGQGLRLIYYSQIVNDFQKGDIAEGYSVSREKKESFPLTVTSAQKNPTAFYLCASTANRGVGNQPQHFGDGTRLSIL.

The chain carries TRBV7-2 and TRBJ2-5, with D tentatively TRBD2 (6 bases). V lost 5 bases, J lost 0 bases, and 13 bases lay in between. This CDR3 spans 15 amino acids. CDR1 and CDR2 (germline): SGHTA, FQGNSA. The CDR3 reads CASSLAGGYQETQYF. DNA of the CDR3: TGTGCCAGCAGCCTTGCCGGAGGGTACCAAGAGACCCAGTACTTC.

This chain links TRBV5-5 with TRBJ2-1; D unclear. Germline CDR1 SGHKS, CDR2 YYEKEE (reference sequence). Between the trimmed V and J ends, which lost 6 bases and 0 bases, there was a span of 16 bases. This CDR3 is built from 16 residues. CDR3 coding DNA: TGTGCCAGCACCCTTTCCGGGTGGGGCTCCTACAATGAGCAGTTCTTC. This sequence encodes CASTLSGWGSYNEQFF.

The chain has TRBV30 and TRBJ2-7; the match to TRBD2 covers 10 bases. The junction had 5 bases not matched to a gene; V was cut back by 2 bases and J by 7 bases. The CDR3 sequence is 13 residues long. Germline CDR1 is GTSNPN and CDR2 is SVGIG (reference sequence). CDR3 in DNA: TGTGCCTGGAGTCCGGGACTAGCGTATGAGCAGTACTTC. Its protein product is CAWSPGLAYEQYF.

The V call is TRBV7-8, the J call TRBJ1-5; the D is unclear. Germline V lookup: CDR1 SGHVS, CDR2 FQNEAQ. Trimming left V 0 bases short and J 0 bases short, with 3 bases between. The CDR3 sequence is 14 residues long. CDR3 region: CASSLADSNQPQHF. The CDR3 DNA sequence: TGTGCCAGCAGCTTAGCCGATAGCAATCAGCCCCAGCATTTT.

The rearrangement links TRBV25-1 to TRBJ1-3, with D unresolved. There are 13 residues in the CDR3. V lost 5 bases and J 1 base, leaving 6 bases between the germline ends. The germline gives CDR1 MGHDK, CDR2 SYGVNS. DNA for the CDR3: TGTGCCAGCAGTCTCGCATCTGGAAACACCATATATTTT. It specifies CASSLASGNTIYF.

The chain uses TRBV28 and TRBJ1-3, with D hard to call. Germline V gene sequence: CDR1 MDHEN, CDR2 SYDVKM. The ends were cut back, 5 bases at V and 0 bases at J, with 17 bases in the middle. This CDR3 comprises 17 residues. The DNA of the CDR3 is TGTGCCAGCAGTGGTTCCCTGGGGAGCCCCTCTGGAAACACCATATATTTT. It codes for CASSGSLGSPSGNTIYF.

This chain connects TRBV5-1 to TRBJ1-5; 11 nucleotides line up with TRBD1. Germline CDR1 SGHRS, CDR2 YFSETQ. The trim removed 0 bases at V and 7 bases at J, leaving 6 bases unmatched. This CDR3 is 16 amino acids long. The CDR3, as DNA: TGCGCCAGCAGCTTGGGGACAGGGGGCGGCGGCCAGCCCCAGCATTTT. Its protein is CASSLGTGGGGQPQHF.

The rearrangement joins TRBV6-6 to TRBJ1-1, with D tentatively TRBD1 (6 bases). Per the germline V gene, CDR1 is MNHNY and CDR2 is SVGAGI (reference sequence). The CDR3 loop spans 14 amino acids. V lost 6 bases and J 1 base, leaving 12 bases between the germline ends. DNA for the CDR3: TGTGCCAGCAGGATCGGACAGCGGAACACTGAAGCTTTCTTT. Protein sequence: CASRIGQRNTEAFF.

The chain joins TRBV28 to TRBJ2-2; D ambiguous. Germline CDR1 is MDHEN and CDR2 is SYDVKM. V was shortened by 5 bases and J by 1 base, with 11 bases between the two germline ends. The CDR3 consists of 15 residues. The CDR3 region is CASSPGRRNTGELFF. CDR3 nucleotide sequence: TGTGCCAGCAGTCCCGGACGGAGGAACACCGGGGAGCTGTTTTTT.

CDR3: CASSPVPSGRAGGYEQYF. The CDR3 DNA is TGTGCCAGCTCACCTGTCCCGAGCGGGAGGGCTGGGGGGTACGAGCAGTACTTC. V is TRBV18 and J is TRBJ2-7; 10 bases are shared with TRBD2. The CDR3 is 18 residues long. CDR1 is KGHSH, CDR2 LQKENI, per germline. The J segment lost 4 bases and the V segment lost 3 bases, leaving 15 bases of the junction unmatched.

The chain has TRBV5-4 and TRBJ1-2; D ambiguous. The germline V gene has CDR1 SGHNT and CDR2 YYREEE (reference sequence). V was cut by 0 bases and J by 5 bases, with 11 bases left in between. CDR3 length: 14 amino acids. The CDR3 coding sequence is TGTGCCAGCAGCTTGGGCGGAGGCGGGTATGGCTACACCTTC. It yields the protein CASSLGGGGYGYTF. The full variable domain, in which reference TRBV5-4 and TRBJ1-2 provide the parts outside the CDR3, is ETGVTQSPTHLIKTRGQQVTLRCSSQSGHNTVSWYQQALGQGPQFIFQYYREEENGRGNFPPRFSGLQFPNYSSELNVNALELDDSALYLCASSLGGGGYGYTFGSGTRLTVV.

The CDR3 loop reads CAISQDSRLDTQYF. As DNA, the CDR3 is TGTGCCATCAGCCAGGACTCGCGACTCGATACGCAGTATTTT. V usage is TRBV10-3 and J usage is TRBJ2-3, with a possible D match to TRBD2 (5 bases). The CDR3 length is 14 residues. Germline V CDR1 and CDR2: ENHRY, SYGVKD. The ends were cut back, 6 bases at V and 6 bases at J, with 16 bases in the middle.

The genes are TRBV18 and TRBJ2-5, with 11 bases identical to TRBD2. Germline V lookup: CDR1 KGHSH, CDR2 LQKENI. V was pared by 5 bases and J by 5 bases, with 7 bases of the junction left unmatched. The CDR3 totals 15 residues. The CDR3, as DNA: TGTGCCAGCTCAGAGACTAGCGGGGACGGGGAGACCCAGTACTTC. It specifies CASSETSGDGETQYF. The entire variable domain, with the rest obtained from reference TRBV18 and TRBJ2-5, is as follows: NAGVMQNPRHLVRRRGQEARLRCSPMKGHSHVYWYRQLPEEGLKFMVYLQKENIIDESGMPKERFSAEFPKEGPSILRIQQVVRGDSAAYFCASSETSGDGETQYFGPGTRLLVL.

V usage is TRBV7-2 and J usage is TRBJ2-3; 9 nucleotides agree with TRBD2. The CDR3 runs to 18 residues. Germline V gives CDR1 SGHTA, CDR2 FQGNSA. Trimming cost V 1 base and J 3 bases; bases outside gene matches: 11. CDR3 DNA sequence: TGTGCCAGCAGCTTAGAGCCACTGGCGGGGGGGGGAACAGATACGCAGTATTTT. Its protein product is CASSLEPLAGGGTDTQYF.